Following are 30 T cell receptor beta chains from one sample sequenced in a study of blood T cells in healthy people across ages. A J-beta primer mix and a sample-barcoded 5' primer were used in a second PCR of about 6 to 12 cycles. TCRdb recomputed calls from the 5' RACE reads with MiXCR, one row per CDR3 protein. Of about 1,600,000 distinct CDR3 sequences listed, around 42% are singletons. Material: blood. Every receptor here comes from a woman between 18 and 30 years old in good health.

The V and J genes are TRBV20-1 and TRBJ2-2; 12 bases are a match to TRBD2. V gave up 5 bases and J gave up 4 bases; unmatched junction bases: 2. Germline V gives CDR1 DFQATT, CDR2 SNEGSKA (reference sequence). The CDR3 contains 14 residues. CDR3 nucleotides: TGCAGTGCTCCACTAGCGGGGGGCACCGGGGAGCTGTTTTTT. This gives the protein CSAPLAGGTGELFF.

This clonotype was counted a few times. The chain couples TRBV3-1 to TRBJ2-7; D may match TRBD1 or TRBD2 (5 bases each). This CDR3 has 13 amino acids. Germline lookup yields CDR1 LGHDT and CDR2 YNNKEL (reference sequence). Trimming took 3 bases from V and 6 from J, leaving 12 bases between them. The CDR3 sequence is CASSHDGTSEQYF. For the CDR3, the DNA is TGTGCCAGCAGCCACGACGGGACGTCCGAGCAGTACTTC.

This clonotype was counted only a few times. CDR3 residues: CAISGGQGLNEQFF. DNA of the CDR3: TGTGCCATCAGTGGGGGACAGGGGTTAAATGAGCAGTTCTTC. The chain carries TRBV10-3 and TRBJ2-1, with TRBD1 matching over 10 bases. This CDR3 comprises 14 residues. Germline loops: CDR1 ENHRY, CDR2 SYGVKD. The J segment lost 7 bases and the V segment lost 4 bases, leaving 4 bases of the junction unmatched.

This clonotype has just a few counts. The rearrangement uses TRBV9 and TRBJ2-1; 11 bases match TRBD2. V was pared by 4 bases and J by 4 bases, with 4 bases of the junction left unmatched. The CDR3 consists of 15 residues. Germline assignment: CDR1 SGDLS and CDR2 YYNGEE. This CDR3 reads CASSRTSGQYNEQFF. CDR3 sequence (DNA): TGTGCCAGCAGCCGGACTAGCGGGCAGTACAATGAGCAGTTCTTC.

The chain employs TRBV7-9 and TRBJ2-7; tentatively, D is TRBD1 (6 bases). The germline CDR1 and CDR2 sequences are SEHNR and FQNEAQ (reference sequence). CDR3 length: 15 amino acids. Trimming pared 1 base from V and 7 bases from J, leaving 17 bases between. The CDR3 reads CASSLGDTPRNEQYF. In DNA form, the CDR3 reads TGTGCCAGCAGCTTAGGGGACACGCCTCGCAATGAGCAGTACTTC.

This clonotype was detected only once. The chain recombines TRBV2 with TRBJ2-5; D possibly corresponds to TRBD1 (6 bases). The CDR3 has 14 residues. The germline CDR1 and CDR2 sequences are SNHLY and FYNNEI. The CDR3 DNA follows: TGTGTCATAAAACGGGACAAGATCCAAGAGACCCAGTACTTC. This encodes CVIKRDKIQETQYF.

This sequence joins TRBV10-3 and TRBJ1-5, with D unresolved. V was shortened by 0 bases and J by 7 bases, with 7 bases between the two germline ends. Germline V gives CDR1 ENHRY, CDR2 SYGVKD. The CDR3 runs to 13 residues. The CDR3 is CAISESSGQPQHF. The CDR3 DNA is TGTGCCATCAGTGAGTCCAGTGGCCAGCCCCAGCATTTT.

The rearrangement uses TRBV29-1 and TRBJ2-7; no clear D. CDR1 and CDR2 (germline): SQVTM, ANQGSEA. The CDR3 is made up of 14 amino acids. V lost 0 bases and J 6 bases, leaving 15 bases between the germline ends. CDR3 protein: CSVEDRNGFPEQYF. Written as DNA, the CDR3 is TGCAGCGTTGAAGATCGGAACGGTTTCCCCGAGCAGTACTTC.

There are a few counts of this clonotype. The chain combines TRBV9 with TRBJ2-3, with 7 bases that match TRBD2. J gave up 1 base and V 4 bases, and 21 bases lay outside the gene matches. Germline CDR1 is SGDLS and CDR2 is YYNGEE. This CDR3 has 20 residues. The CDR3 bases are TGTGCCAGCAGCTCCTCCGGGAGGCTAGGAGGGCAGGACGGCACAGATACGCAGTATTTT. Protein product: CASSSSGRLGGQDGTDTQYF. Looking up the rest from reference TRBV9 and TRBJ2-3 gives the full variable domain: DSGVTQTPKHLITATGQRVTLRCSPRSGDLSVYWYQQSLDQGLQFLIQYYNGEERAKGNILERFSAQQFPDLHSELNLSSLELGDSALYFCASSSSGRLGGQDGTDTQYFGPGTRLTVL.

The CDR3 protein is CASRLGGTGGAHGYTF. The DNA for the CDR3 is TGTGCCAGCAGGCTAGGCGGGACAGGGGGCGCTCATGGCTACACCTTC. The chain employs TRBV28 and TRBJ1-2, with 12 bases lining up with TRBD1. Germline loops: CDR1 MDHEN, CDR2 SYDVKM. This CDR3 region has 16 residues. Unmatched junction bases numbered 11, after V lost 6 bases and J lost 6 bases.

Ten or more counts support this clonotype. The rearrangement joins TRBV9 to TRBJ2-7, with TRBD2 as a possible D gene (6 bases). This CDR3 comprises 15 residues. CDR1 SGDLS and CDR2 YYNGEE come from the germline V gene. Trimming took 3 bases from V and 3 from J, leaving 16 bases between them. The CDR3 reads CASSASSGGVYEQYF. The CDR3 region has the DNA TGTGCCAGCAGCGCATCCTCTGGCGGGGTCTACGAGCAGTACTTC. The variable domain in full, with the rest retrieved from reference TRBV9 and TRBJ2-7, is DSGVTQTPKHLITATGQRVTLRCSPRSGDLSVYWYQQSLDQGLQFLIQYYNGEERAKGNILERFSAQQFPDLHSELNLSSLELGDSALYFCASSASSGGVYEQYFGPGTRLTVT.

The rearrangement links TRBV5-5 to TRBJ1-1, with a weak D call TRBD1 (5 bases). CDR1 and CDR2 (germline): SGHKS, YYEKEE (reference sequence). V was shortened by 3 bases and J by 4 bases, with 13 bases between the two germline ends. CDR3 length: 14 amino acids. CDR3 amino acids: CASSWAQGTTEAFF. The CDR3, as DNA: TGTGCCAGCAGCTGGGCCCAGGGTACCACTGAAGCTTTCTTT. Complete variable domain (other parts from reference TRBV5-5 and TRBJ1-1): DAGVTQSPTHLIKTRGQQVTLRCSPISGHKSVSWYQQVLGQGPQFIFQYYEKEERGRGNFPDRFSARQFPNYSSELNVNALLLGDSALYLCASSWAQGTTEAFFGQGTRLTVV.

In its sample, this clonotype was seen once. The V call is TRBV9, the J call TRBJ2-3; TRBD1 matches 7 bases. The CDR3 spans 16 residues. The junction had 8 bases not matched to a gene; V was cut back by 4 bases and J by 0 bases. Germline assignment: CDR1 SGDLS and CDR2 YYNGEE. CDR3 sequence: CASSTRDRASTDTQYF. The CDR3 nucleotides are TGTGCCAGCAGCACTAGAGACAGGGCGAGCACAGATACGCAGTATTTT.

To note about this clonotype: A junction end diverges from the germline sequence, so it may reflect a read error. The chain combines TRBV10-3 with TRBJ2-5; D tentatively reads TRBD1 or TRBD2 (6 bases each). With the DNA end fitting TRBJ2-7 better, the J assignment may be wrong. The CDR3 spans 12 residues. Germline V gene lookup returns CDR1 ENHRY and CDR2 SYGVKD. The CDR3 DNA reads TGTGCCACCAGTGAGGGGGGAGGCGAGCAGTACTTC. Its translation: CATSEGGGEQYF.

Only a few counts were recorded for this clonotype. This chain connects TRBV5-5 to TRBJ2-3; unclear D gene. The CDR3 is 16 amino acids. The V gene lost 4 bases and the J gene lost 1 base, with 16 bases spanning the gap. Germline CDR1 reads SGHKS; CDR2 reads YYEKEE (reference sequence). CDR3 amino acids: CASSRDLYLRTDTQYF. The CDR3 nucleotides are TGTGCCAGCAGCCGCGACCTATACCTCCGCACAGATACGCAGTATTTT.

This clonotype was recorded many times. The rearrangement uses TRBV4-2 and TRBJ1-3; no clear D gene. CDR3 size: 15 residues. Per the germline V gene, CDR1 is LGHNA and CDR2 is YNFKEQ. Trimming stripped 5 bases from V and 0 bases from J, with 11 bases between. CDR3 sequence: CASSSAGGSGNTIYF. CDR3 DNA sequence: TGTGCCAGCAGCTCAGCTGGCGGCTCTGGAAACACCATATATTTT.

This sequence joins TRBV11-2 and TRBJ2-5; 11 bases fit TRBD1. In germline, CDR1 is SGHAT, CDR2 FQNNGV. There are 16 residues in the CDR3. The trim removed 5 bases at V and 5 bases at J, leaving 10 bases unmatched. The CDR3 region has the DNA TGTGCCAGCAGCCCCGGGCCGGACAGGGGGCGGGAGACCCAGTACTTC. It codes for CASSPGPDRGRETQYF.

This sequence joins TRBV6-5 and TRBJ1-1, with D hard to call. This CDR3 is 15 amino acids long. The ends were cut back, 2 bases at V and 1 base at J, with 11 bases in the middle. Per germline, CDR1 MNHEY and CDR2 SVGAGI. The CDR3, as DNA: TGTGCCAGCAGTTACGCTATAAGTACGAACACTGAAGCTTTCTTT. This encodes CASSYAISTNTEAFF.

The chain is built from TRBV11-2 and TRBJ1-1, with D maybe TRBD1 (5 bases). From germline, CDR1 is SGHAT and CDR2 FQNNGV. CDR3 length: 18 amino acids. The ends were cut back, 5 bases at V and 4 bases at J, with 26 bases in the middle. CDR3 region: CASSQGLLVAGSFTEAFF. CDR3 DNA sequence: TGTGCCAGCAGCCAGGGCCTTTTAGTCGCAGGGTCATTCACTGAAGCTTTCTTT.

The chain is built from TRBV6-1 and TRBJ2-1; tentatively, D is TRBD1 (6 bases). This CDR3 is 15 amino acids long. Germline CDR1 reads MNHNS; CDR2 reads SASEGT. Between the trimmed V and J ends, which lost 4 bases and 4 bases, there was a span of 14 bases. The CDR3 region has the DNA TGTGCCAGCAGTGCAGGGGATAGGGAATACAATGAGCAGTTCTTC. Encoded protein: CASSAGDREYNEQFF.

The rearrangement joins TRBV20-1 to TRBJ2-1; weak D call: TRBD1 (6 bases). Germline V gene sequence: CDR1 DFQATT, CDR2 SNEGSKA (reference sequence). The CDR3 covers 14 residues. Between the trimmed V and J ends, which lost 2 bases and 6 bases, there was a span of 14 bases. CDR3 coding DNA: TGCAGTGCTAGAAGAGGGGGTTACATCAATGAGCAGTTCTTC. The encoded protein is CSARRGGYINEQFF.

The chain uses TRBV7-6 and TRBJ2-7; 7 bases are a match to TRBD1. The trim removed 5 bases at V and 0 bases at J, leaving 7 bases unmatched. Germline assignment: CDR1 SGHVS and CDR2 FNYEAQ. The CDR3 has 15 amino acids. CDR3 DNA sequence: TGTGCCAGCAGCCCCGACAGGGTCAGCTCCTACGAGCAGTACTTC. Protein sequence: CASSPDRVSSYEQYF.

The chain is built from TRBV12-3 or TRBV12-4 and TRBJ2-1; D might be TRBD1 or TRBD2, each matching 5 bases. Trimming took off 8 bases at V and 9 bases at J, with 20 bases between the two ends. This CDR3 contains 14 residues. The CDR3 reads CASGLAGPRGEQFF. CDR3 in DNA: TGTGCCAGCGGCTTGGCGGGCCCAAGGGGTGAGCAGTTCTTC.

This chain's CDR3 is CASINEAENNSNQPQHF. For the CDR3, the DNA is TGCGCCAGCATCAATGAAGCGGAGAACAACAGCAATCAGCCCCAGCATTTT. The V gene is TRBV5-1, the J gene TRBJ1-5, with D hard to call. V lost 6 bases to trimming and J lost 1 base, with 20 bases between them. Germline CDR1 SGHRS, CDR2 YFSETQ. The CDR3 contains 17 residues.

V is TRBV12-3 or TRBV12-4 and J is TRBJ1-1; 10 nucleotides agree with TRBD1. This CDR3 region has 17 residues. With V trimmed by 2 bases and J by 1 base, 7 bases remained unmatched. CDR3 nucleotide sequence: TGTGCCAGCAGTTTAACCCAGGACAGGGGGGAGAACACTGAAGCTTTCTTT. It translates to CASSLTQDRGENTEAFF.

This clonotype was seen only once. The chain carries TRBV11-2 and TRBJ2-1; a possible D gene is TRBD1 (7 bases). The CDR3 length is 15 residues. Looked up from germline, CDR1 is SGHAT and CDR2 is FQNNGV. The germline V and J ends were trimmed by 5 bases and 0 bases, with 11 bases remaining between them. The CDR3, as DNA: TGTGCCAGCAGCGCGGGACAGCCCTCCTACAATGAGCAGTTCTTC. It specifies CASSAGQPSYNEQFF.

The V call is TRBV27, the J call TRBJ1-2; the D is unclear. CDR3 length equals 14 residues. Germline CDR1 MNHEY, CDR2 SMNVEV (reference sequence). Trimming took off 2 bases at V and 7 bases at J, with 14 bases between the two ends. CDR3 sequence reads: CASSLRTGRGGYTF. The CDR3 bases are TGTGCCAGCAGTTTAAGGACGGGGAGAGGTGGCTACACCTTC.

This clonotype was counted at least ten times. V is TRBV5-1 and J is TRBJ2-3; D is perhaps TRBD1 or TRBD2 (5 bases each). V was cut by 4 bases and J by 4 bases, with 10 bases left in between. CDR3 length: 13 amino acids. Looked up from germline, CDR1 is SGHRS and CDR2 is YFSETQ. For the CDR3, the DNA is TGCGCCAGCAGCGTAGGGACCCCAGATACGCAGTATTTT. Translated, it gives CASSVGTPDTQYF.

This clonotype was picked up a small number of times. V gene TRBV5-1 combines with J gene TRBJ1-2; TRBD1 might be the D (6 bases). CDR3 length equals 13 residues. Germline CDR1 reads SGHRS; CDR2 reads YFSETQ. With 4 bases removed from V and 8 bases from J, the gap between germline ends came to 15 bases. The CDR3 DNA is TGCGCCAGCAGCGCCGGGACATATGAAGGCTACACCTTC. This encodes CASSAGTYEGYTF.

This clonotype was seen a handful of times. V usage is TRBV9 and J usage is TRBJ1-5; 7 nucleotides agree with TRBD1. The CDR3 has 16 amino acids. V shed 3 bases and J 0 bases; nucleotides not matched to a gene: 6. The germline CDR1 and CDR2 sequences are SGDLS and YYNGEE. The CDR3 is CASSGPGQTSNQPQHF. DNA of the CDR3: TGTGCCAGCAGCGGCCCGGGACAGACTAGCAATCAGCCCCAGCATTTT.